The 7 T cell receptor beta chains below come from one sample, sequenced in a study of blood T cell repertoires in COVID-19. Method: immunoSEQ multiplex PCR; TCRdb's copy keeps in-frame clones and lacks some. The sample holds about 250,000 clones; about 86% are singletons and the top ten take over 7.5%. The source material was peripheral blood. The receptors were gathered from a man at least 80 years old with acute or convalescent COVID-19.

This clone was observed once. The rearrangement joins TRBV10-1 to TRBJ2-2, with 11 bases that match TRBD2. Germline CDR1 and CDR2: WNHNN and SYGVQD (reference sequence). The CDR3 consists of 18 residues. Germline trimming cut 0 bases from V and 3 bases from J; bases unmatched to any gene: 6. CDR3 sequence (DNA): TGCGCCAGCAGTGAGTCGAAACTAGCGGGGGCCCACACCGGGGAGCTGTTTTTT. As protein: CASSESKLAGAHTGELFF.

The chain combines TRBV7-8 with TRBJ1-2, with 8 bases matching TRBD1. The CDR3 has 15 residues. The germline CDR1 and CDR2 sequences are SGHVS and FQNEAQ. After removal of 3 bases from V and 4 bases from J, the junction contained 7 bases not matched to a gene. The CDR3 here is CASSFRGQGGYGYTF. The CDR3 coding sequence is TGTGCCAGCAGCTTCCGAGGACAGGGAGGCTATGGCTACACCTTC.

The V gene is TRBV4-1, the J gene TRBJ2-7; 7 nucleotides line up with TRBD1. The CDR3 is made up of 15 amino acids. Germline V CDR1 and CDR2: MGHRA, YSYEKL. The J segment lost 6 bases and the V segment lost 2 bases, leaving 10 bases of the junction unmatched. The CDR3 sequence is CASSQPARGISEQYF. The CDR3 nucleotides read TGCGCCAGCAGCCAACCGGCCAGGGGGATAAGCGAGCAGTACTTC.

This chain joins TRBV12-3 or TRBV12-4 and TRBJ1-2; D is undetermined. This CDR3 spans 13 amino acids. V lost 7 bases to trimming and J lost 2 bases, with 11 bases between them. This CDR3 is CASTLSGNYGYTF. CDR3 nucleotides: TGTGCCAGCACCTTGTCAGGCAACTATGGCTACACCTTC.

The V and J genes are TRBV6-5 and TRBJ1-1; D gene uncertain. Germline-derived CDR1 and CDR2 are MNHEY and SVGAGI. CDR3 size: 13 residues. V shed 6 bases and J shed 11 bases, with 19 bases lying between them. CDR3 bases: TGTGCCAGCAGAAAAATATCGCAGGCCGAGGCTTTCTTT. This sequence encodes CASRKISQAEAFF.

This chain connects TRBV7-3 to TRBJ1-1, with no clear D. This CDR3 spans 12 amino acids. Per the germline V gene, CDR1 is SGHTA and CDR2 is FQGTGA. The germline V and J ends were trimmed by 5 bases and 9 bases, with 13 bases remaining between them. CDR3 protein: CASSPGPGKAFF. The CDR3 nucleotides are TGTGCCAGCAGCCCTGGGCCGGGGAAAGCTTTCTTT.

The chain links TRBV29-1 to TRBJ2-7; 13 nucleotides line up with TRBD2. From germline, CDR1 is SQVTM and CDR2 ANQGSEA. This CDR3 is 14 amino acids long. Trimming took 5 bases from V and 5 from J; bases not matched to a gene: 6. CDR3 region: CSVSGLAGVHEQYF. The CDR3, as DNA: TGCAGCGTTTCCGGACTAGCGGGAGTCCACGAGCAGTACTTC.